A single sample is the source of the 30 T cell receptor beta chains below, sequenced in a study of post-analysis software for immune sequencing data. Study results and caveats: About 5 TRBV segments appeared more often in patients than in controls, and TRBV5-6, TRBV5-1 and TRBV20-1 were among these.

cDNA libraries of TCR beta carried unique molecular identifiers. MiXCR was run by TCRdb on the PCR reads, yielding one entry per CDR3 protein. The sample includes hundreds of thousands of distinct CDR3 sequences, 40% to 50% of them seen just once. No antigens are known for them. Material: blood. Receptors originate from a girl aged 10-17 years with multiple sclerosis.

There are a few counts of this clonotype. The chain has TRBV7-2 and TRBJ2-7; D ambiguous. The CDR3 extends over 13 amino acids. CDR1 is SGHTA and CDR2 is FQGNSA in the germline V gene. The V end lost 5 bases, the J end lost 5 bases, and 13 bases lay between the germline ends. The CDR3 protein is CASSPGPQDEQYF. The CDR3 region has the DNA TGTGCCAGCAGCCCCGGTCCCCAGGACGAGCAGTACTTC.

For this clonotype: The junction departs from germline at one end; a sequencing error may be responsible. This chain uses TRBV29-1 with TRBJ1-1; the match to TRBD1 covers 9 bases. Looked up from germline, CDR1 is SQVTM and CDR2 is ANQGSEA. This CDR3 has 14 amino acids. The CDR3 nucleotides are TGCAGCGTCTGTACCGGGACAGGGAACACTGGAGCTTTCTTT. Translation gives CSVCTGTGNTGAFF. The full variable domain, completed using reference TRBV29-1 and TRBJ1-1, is SAVISQKPSRDICQRGTSLTIQCQVDSQVTMMFWYRQQPGQSLTLIATANQGSEATYESGFVIDKFPISRPNLTFSTLTVSNMSPEDSSIYLCSVCTGTGNTGAFFGQGTRLTVV.

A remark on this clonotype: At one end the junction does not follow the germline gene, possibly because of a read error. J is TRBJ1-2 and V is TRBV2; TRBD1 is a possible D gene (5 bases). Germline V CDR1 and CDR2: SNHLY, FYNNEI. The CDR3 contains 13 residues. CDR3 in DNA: TGTGCCACCCTGCCCCCAGGGAACTATAGCTACACCTTC. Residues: CATLPPGNYSYTF. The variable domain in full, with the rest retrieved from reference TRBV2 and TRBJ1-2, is EPEVTQTPSHQVTQMGQEVILRCVPISNHLYFYWYRQILGQKVEFLVSFYNNEISEKSEIFDDQFSVERPDGSNFTLKIRSTKLEDSAMYFCATLPPGNYSYTFGSGTRLTVV.

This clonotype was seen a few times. CDR3 sequence reads: CSASERGFEYGYTF. In DNA, the CDR3 is TGCAGTGCCTCAGAACGGGGGTTTGAGTATGGCTACACCTTC. The gene calls are TRBV20-1 and TRBJ1-2; D possibly corresponds to TRBD1 (5 bases). This CDR3 spans 14 amino acids. Trimming pared 6 bases from V and 5 bases from J, leaving 19 bases between. The germline gives CDR1 DFQATT, CDR2 SNEGSKA (reference sequence).

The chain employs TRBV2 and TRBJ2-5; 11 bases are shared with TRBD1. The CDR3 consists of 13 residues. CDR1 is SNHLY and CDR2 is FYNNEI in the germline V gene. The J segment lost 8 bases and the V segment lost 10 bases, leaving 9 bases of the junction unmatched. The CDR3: CATKEGQGDTQYF. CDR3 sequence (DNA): TGTGCCACCAAAGAGGGACAGGGGGACACCCAGTACTTC.

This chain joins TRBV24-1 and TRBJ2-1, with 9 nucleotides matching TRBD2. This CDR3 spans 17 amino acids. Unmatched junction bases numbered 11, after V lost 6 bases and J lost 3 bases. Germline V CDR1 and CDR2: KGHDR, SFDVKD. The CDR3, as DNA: TGTGCCACCAGTAGTTCCGACTTAGCGGGAGACTACAATGAGCAGTTCTTC. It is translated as CATSSSDLAGDYNEQFF.

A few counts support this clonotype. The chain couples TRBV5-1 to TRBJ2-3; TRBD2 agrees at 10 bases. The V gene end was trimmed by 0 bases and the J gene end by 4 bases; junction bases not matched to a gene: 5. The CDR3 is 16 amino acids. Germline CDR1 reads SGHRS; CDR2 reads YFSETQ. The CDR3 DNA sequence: TGCGCCAGCAGCTTGGCCGATCTAGCGGGAGCAGATACGCAGTATTTT. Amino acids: CASSLADLAGADTQYF.

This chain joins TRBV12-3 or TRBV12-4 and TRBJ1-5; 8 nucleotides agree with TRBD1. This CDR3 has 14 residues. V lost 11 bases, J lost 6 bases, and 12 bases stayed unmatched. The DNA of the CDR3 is TGTGCCGGCACCACTCGGGACAGGACTCAGCCCCAGCATTTT. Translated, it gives CAGTTRDRTQPQHF.

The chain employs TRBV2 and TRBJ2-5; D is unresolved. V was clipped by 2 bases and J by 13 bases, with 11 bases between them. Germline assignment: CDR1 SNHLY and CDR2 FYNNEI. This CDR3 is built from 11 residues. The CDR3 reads CASSESGQRYF. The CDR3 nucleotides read TGTGCCAGCAGTGAATCGGGTCAGCGGTACTTC.

The CDR3 DNA follows: TGTGCCAGCAGAAATCCAGGGGTGCGAAGCTCCTACGAGCAGTACTTC. Its protein product is CASRNPGVRSSYEQYF. This sequence joins TRBV6-5 and TRBJ2-7; D might be TRBD1 (6 bases). CDR1 and CDR2 (germline): MNHEY, SVGAGI. Deletions cut 6 bases from V and 0 bases from J, with 18 bases between. The CDR3 runs 16 residues.

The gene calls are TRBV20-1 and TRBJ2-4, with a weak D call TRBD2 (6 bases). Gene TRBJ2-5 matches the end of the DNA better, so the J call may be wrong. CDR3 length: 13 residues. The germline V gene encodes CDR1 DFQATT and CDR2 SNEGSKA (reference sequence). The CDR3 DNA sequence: TGCAGTGCCCCTGGAGGAGGGGCCGAGACCCAGTACTTC. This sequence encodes CSAPGGGAETQYF.

As DNA, the CDR3 is TGCAGCGTTGAAGAACAGGGGGCCCACGAGCAGTACTTC. It translates to CSVEEQGAHEQYF. The V call is TRBV29-1, the J call TRBJ2-7; 9 bases are a match to TRBD1. V was clipped by 0 bases and J by 5 bases; unmatched bases: 2. Germline CDR1 is SQVTM and CDR2 is ANQGSEA. CDR3 length equals 13 residues.

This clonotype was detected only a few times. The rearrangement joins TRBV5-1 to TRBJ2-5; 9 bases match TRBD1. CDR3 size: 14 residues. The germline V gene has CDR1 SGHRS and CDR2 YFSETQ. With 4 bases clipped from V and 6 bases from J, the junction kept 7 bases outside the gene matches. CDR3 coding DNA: TGCGCCAGCAGCCCGGACAGGGGAGTGCAGACCCAGTACTTC. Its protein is CASSPDRGVQTQYF.

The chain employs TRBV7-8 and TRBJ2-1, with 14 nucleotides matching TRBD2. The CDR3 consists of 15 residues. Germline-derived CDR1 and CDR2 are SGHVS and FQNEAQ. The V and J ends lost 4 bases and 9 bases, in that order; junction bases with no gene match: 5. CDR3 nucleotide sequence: TGTGCCAGCAGCTCCCGACTAGCGGGAGGGGCTGAGCAGTTCTTC. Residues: CASSSRLAGGAEQFF.

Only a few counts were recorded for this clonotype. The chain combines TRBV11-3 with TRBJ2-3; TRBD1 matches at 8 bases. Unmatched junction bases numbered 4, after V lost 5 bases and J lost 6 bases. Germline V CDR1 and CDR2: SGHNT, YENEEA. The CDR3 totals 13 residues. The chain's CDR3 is CASSTGQGDTQYF. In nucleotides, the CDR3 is TGTGCCAGCAGCACCGGACAGGGTGATACGCAGTATTTT.

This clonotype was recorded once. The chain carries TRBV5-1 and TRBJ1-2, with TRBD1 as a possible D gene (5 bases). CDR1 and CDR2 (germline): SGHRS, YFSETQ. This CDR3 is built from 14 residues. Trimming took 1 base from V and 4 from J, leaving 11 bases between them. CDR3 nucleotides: TGCGCCAGCAGCTTGTCAGGGAAGCTCTATGGCTACACCTTC. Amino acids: CASSLSGKLYGYTF.

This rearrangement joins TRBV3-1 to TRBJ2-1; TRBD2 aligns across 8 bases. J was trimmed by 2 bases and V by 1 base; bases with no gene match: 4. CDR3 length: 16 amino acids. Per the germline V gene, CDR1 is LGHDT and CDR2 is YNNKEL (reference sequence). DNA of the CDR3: TGTGCCAGCAGCCAAGTGGGCGGGGGGCCCTACAATGAGCAGTTCTTC. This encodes CASSQVGGGPYNEQFF.

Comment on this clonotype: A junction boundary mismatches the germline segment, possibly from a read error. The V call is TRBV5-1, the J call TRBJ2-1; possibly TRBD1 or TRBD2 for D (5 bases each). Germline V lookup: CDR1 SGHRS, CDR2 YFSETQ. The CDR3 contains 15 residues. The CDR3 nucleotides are TGCGCCAGCAGCTCGGCAGGGAGCTCCTACAATAAGCAGTTCTTC. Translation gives CASSSAGSSYNKQFF.

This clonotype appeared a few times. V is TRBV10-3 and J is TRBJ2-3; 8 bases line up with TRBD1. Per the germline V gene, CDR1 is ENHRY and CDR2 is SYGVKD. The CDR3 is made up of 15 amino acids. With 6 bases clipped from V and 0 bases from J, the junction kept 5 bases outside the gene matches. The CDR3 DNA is TGTGCCATCAGGGGGACAGGCGCTAGCACAGATACGCAGTATTTT. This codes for CAIRGTGASTDTQYF.

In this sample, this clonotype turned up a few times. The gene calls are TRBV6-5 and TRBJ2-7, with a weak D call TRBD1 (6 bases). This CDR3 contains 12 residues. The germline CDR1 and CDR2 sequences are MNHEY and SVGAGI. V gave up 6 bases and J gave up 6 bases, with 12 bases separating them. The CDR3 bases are TGTGCCAGCAGCAATACAGGGACCGAGCAGTACTTC. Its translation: CASSNTGTEQYF.

The chain's CDR3 is CSADRDTETQYF. Written as DNA, the CDR3 is TGCAGTGCTGACAGGGACACCGAGACCCAGTACTTC. The V and J genes are TRBV20-1 and TRBJ2-5; 7 bases are a match to TRBD1. CDR3 size: 12 residues. CDR1 is DFQATT, CDR2 SNEGSKA, per germline (reference sequence). After removal of 5 bases from V and 5 bases from J, the junction contained 5 bases not matched to a gene.

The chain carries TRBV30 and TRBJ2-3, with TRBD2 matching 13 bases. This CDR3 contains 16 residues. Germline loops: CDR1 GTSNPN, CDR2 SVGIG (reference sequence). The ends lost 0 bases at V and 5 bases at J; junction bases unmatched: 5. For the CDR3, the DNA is TGTGCCTGGAGTGTACTGGGACTAGCGGGAATAGATACGCAGTATTTT. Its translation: CAWSVLGLAGIDTQYF.

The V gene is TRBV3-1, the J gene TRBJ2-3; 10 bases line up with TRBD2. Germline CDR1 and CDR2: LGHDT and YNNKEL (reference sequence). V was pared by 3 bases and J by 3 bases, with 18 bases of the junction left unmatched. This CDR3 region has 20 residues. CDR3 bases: TGTGCCAGCAGCCACCCACCGACTAGCGGGCCCCAGCATGGAACAGATACGCAGTATTTT. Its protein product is CASSHPPTSGPQHGTDTQYF.

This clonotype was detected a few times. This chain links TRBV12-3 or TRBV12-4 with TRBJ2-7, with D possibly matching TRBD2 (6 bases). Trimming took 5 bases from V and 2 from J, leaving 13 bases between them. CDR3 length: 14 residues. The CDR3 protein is CASSRLRGTYEQYF. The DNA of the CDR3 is TGTGCCAGCAGTCGCTTACGGGGGACCTACGAGCAGTACTTC.

The CDR3 protein is CSAALAGSTHEQFF. CDR3 bases: TGCAGTGCAGCACTAGCGGGGTCTACGCATGAGCAGTTCTTC. The chain combines TRBV20-1 with TRBJ2-1; 10 bases map to TRBD2. J gave up 8 bases and V 6 bases, and 10 bases lay outside the gene matches. The CDR3 runs to 14 residues. Germline V gene sequence: CDR1 DFQATT, CDR2 SNEGSKA (reference sequence).

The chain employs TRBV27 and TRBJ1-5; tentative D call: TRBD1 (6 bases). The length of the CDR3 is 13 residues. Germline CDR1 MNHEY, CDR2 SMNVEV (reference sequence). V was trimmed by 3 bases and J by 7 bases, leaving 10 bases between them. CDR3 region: CASSFRGSQPQHF. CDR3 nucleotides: TGTGCCAGCAGTTTCAGGGGTAGCCAGCCCCAGCATTTT.

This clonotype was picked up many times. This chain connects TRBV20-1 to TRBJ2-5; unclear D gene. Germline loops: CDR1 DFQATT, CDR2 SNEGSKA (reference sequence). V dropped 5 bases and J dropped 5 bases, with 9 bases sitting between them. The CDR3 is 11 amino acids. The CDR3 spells CSALVGETQYF. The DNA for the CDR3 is TGCAGTGCTCTCGTGGGGGAGACCCAGTACTTC.

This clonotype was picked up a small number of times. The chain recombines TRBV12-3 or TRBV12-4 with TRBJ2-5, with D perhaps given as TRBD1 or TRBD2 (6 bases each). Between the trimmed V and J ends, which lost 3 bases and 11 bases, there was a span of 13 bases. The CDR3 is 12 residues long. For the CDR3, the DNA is TGTGCCAGCAGTTTGGGGGGCGGGAAGCAGTACTTC. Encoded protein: CASSLGGGKQYF.

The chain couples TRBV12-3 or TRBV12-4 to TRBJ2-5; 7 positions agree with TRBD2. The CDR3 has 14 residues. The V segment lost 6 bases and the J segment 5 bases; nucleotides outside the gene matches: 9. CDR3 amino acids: CASSAWEAGETQYF. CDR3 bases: TGTGCCAGCAGCGCGTGGGAAGCGGGGGAGACCCAGTACTTC.

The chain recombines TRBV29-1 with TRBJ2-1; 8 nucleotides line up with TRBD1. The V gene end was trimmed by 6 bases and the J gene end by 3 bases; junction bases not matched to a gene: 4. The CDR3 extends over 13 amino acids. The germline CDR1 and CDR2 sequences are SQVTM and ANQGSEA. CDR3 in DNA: TGCAGCGTCGTGGGGACAGGCTACAATGAGCAGTTCTTC. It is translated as CSVVGTGYNEQFF.